One sample yielded the 7 T cell receptor beta chains listed below, sequenced in a study of vaccination and CD4 T cells after COVID-19. The treatment denotes: roughly ten-day PBMC culture with coronavirus spike peptide pools or control peptides (ViraFEST assay). Their antigen targets remain unknown. At the Johns Hopkins FTIC core, DNA taken from cultured CD4+ T cells was sequenced by way of the Oncomine TCR Beta short-read assay. TCRdb fed the PCR reads into MiXCR, producing one record per CDR3 protein. The top ten hold about 3.7% of the sample, which has 15,000 to 20,000 distinct CDR3 sequences, roughly 40% seen once. The source material was CD4+ T cells from blood, cultured in vitro. These receptors came from a human donor who had recovered from COVID-19.

This chain uses TRBV15 with TRBJ2-4; 7 positions agree with TRBD1. The CDR3 extends over 18 amino acids. CDR1 is LNHNV and CDR2 is YYDKDF in the germline V gene (reference sequence). The junction had 10 bases not matched to a gene; V was cut back by 1 base and J by 1 base. In DNA, the CDR3 is TGTGCCACCAGCAGAGGAGGAACAGGGGCTTTGGCCAAAAACATTCAGTACTTC. Amino acid sequence: CATSRGGTGALAKNIQYF.

This clonotype was counted a few times. The chain carries TRBV21-1 and TRBJ1-2. TRBV21-1 is deemed a pseudogene. CDR3 length: 15 residues. This CDR3 reads CASSKEGAAGIGYTF. The CDR3 DNA follows: TGTGCCAGCAGCAAAGAGGGTGCGGCAGGCATTGGCTACACCTTC.

The chain joins TRBV7-2 to TRBJ1-5; no clear D. Germline V lookup: CDR1 SGHTA, CDR2 FQGNSA. The CDR3 contains 15 residues. Trimming stripped 4 bases from V and 3 bases from J, with 13 bases between. CDR3 DNA: TGTGCCAGCAGCTCGATGACGAGCCTCAATCAGCCCCAGCATTTT. Encoded protein: CASSSMTSLNQPQHF. Drawing the rest from reference TRBV7-2 and TRBJ1-5, the complete variable domain is GAGVSQSPSNKVTEKGKDVELRCDPISGHTALYWYRQSLGQGLEFLIYFQGNSAPDKSGLPSDRFSAERTGGSVSTLTIQRTQQEDSAVYLCASSSMTSLNQPQHFGDGTRLSIL.

The chain is built from TRBV6-5 and TRBJ1-2, with D unclear. Per the germline V gene, CDR1 is MNHEY and CDR2 is SVGAGI. V lost 4 bases and J lost 0, with 6 bases in between. The CDR3 length is 13 residues. CDR3 residues: CASSSATNYGYTF. The CDR3 DNA reads TGTGCCAGCAGTTCAGCTACTAACTATGGCTACACCTTC.

This rearrangement joins TRBV19 to TRBJ2-1, with 11 bases fitting TRBD2. Trimming took 6 bases from V and 2 from J; bases not matched to a gene: 6. CDR1 and CDR2 from the germline V gene are LNHDA and SQIVND (reference sequence). This CDR3 has 16 residues. CDR3: CASRTEGLAAYNEQFF. The CDR3 nucleotides are TGTGCCAGTAGGACCGAGGGACTAGCGGCCTACAATGAGCAGTTCTTC.

A word on this clonotype: At one of its ends the junction is not consistent with the germline gene, which may arise from a read error. The V call is TRBV30, the J call TRBJ1-2; 7 bases map to TRBD1. Germline V gene data show CDR1 as GTSNPN and CDR2 as SVGIG (reference sequence). CDR3 length equals 12 residues. CDR3 protein: CAWTGPNYGYTF. As DNA, the CDR3 is TGTGCTTGGACAGGACCCAACTATGGCTACACCTTC.

The chain has TRBV20-1 and TRBJ1-5; D is possibly TRBD1 (6 bases). This CDR3 comprises 14 residues. Looked up from germline, CDR1 is DFQATT and CDR2 is SNEGSKA (reference sequence). V was cut by 3 bases and J by 0 bases, with 9 bases left in between. The CDR3 DNA sequence: TGCAGTGCTAGGGGGACAAGTAGCAATCAGCCCCAGCATTTT. Its translation: CSARGTSSNQPQHF.